This TCR beta chain was retrieved from a study of T cell responses to AZD1222 COVID-19 vaccine. Study conclusions and caveats: Spike-specific TCR breadth and depth both grew after two AZD1222 doses.

Profiling relied on immunoSEQ multiplex PCR, and the TCRdb table lists in-frame clones only, not all of them. This sample carries around 100,000 clones, around 86% of them seen once, and the ten largest clones take more than 4.5%. A remark on this clone: The antigen is not known.

CDR3 size: 16 residues. V was trimmed by 0 bases and J by 7 bases, leaving 16 bases between them. Germline V gives CDR1 GTSNPN, CDR2 SVGIG (reference sequence). Sample: peripheral blood, taken on day 0 of AZD1222 vaccination. The V and J genes are TRBV30 and TRBJ1-6, with TRBD1 as a possible D gene (5 bases). The origin of this receptor is an adult in good health. The CDR3 protein is CAWSVRNQGLNSPLHF. The DNA of the CDR3 is TGTGCCTGGAGTGTACGTAATCAGGGACTAAATTCACCCCTCCACTTT.